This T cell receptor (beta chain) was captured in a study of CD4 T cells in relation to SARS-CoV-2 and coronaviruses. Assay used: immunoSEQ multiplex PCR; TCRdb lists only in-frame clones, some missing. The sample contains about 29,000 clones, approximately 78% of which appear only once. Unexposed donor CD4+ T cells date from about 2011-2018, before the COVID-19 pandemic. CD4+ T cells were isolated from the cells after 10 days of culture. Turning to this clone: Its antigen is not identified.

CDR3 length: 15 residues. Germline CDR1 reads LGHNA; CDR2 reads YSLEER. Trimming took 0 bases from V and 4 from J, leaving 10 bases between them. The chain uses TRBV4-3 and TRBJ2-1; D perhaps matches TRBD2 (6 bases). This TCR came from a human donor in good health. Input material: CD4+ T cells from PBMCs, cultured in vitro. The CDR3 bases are TGCGCCAGCAGCCAAGACGGGAGTACGTACAATGAGCAGTTCTTC. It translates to CASSQDGSTYNEQFF.